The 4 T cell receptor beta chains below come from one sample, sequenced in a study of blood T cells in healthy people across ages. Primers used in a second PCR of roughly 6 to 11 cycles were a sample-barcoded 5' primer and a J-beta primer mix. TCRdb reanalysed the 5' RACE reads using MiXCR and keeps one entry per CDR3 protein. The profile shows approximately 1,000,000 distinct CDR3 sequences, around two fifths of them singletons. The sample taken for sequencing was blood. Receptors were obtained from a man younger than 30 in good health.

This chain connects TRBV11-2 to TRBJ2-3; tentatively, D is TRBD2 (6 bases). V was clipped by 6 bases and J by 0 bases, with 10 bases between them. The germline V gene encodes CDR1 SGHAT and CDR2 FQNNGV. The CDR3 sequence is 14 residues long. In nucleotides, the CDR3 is TGTGCCAGCAGGTCGGGGGTTAGCACAGATACGCAGTATTTT. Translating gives CASRSGVSTDTQYF.

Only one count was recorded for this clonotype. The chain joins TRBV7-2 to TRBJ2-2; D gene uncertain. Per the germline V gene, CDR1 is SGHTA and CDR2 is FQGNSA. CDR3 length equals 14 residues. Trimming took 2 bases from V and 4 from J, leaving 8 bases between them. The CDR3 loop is CASSLLAFTGELFF. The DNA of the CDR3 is TGTGCCAGCAGCTTATTAGCATTCACCGGGGAGCTGTTTTTT.

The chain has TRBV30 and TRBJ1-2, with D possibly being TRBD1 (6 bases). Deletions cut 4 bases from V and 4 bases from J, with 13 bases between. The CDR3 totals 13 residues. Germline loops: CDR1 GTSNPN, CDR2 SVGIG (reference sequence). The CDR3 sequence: CAWTPGVGYGYTF. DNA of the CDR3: TGTGCCTGGACCCCAGGGGTTGGCTATGGCTACACCTTC.

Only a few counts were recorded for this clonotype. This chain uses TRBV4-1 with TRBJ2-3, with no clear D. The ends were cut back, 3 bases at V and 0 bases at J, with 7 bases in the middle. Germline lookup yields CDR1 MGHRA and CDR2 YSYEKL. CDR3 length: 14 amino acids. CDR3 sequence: CASSQILSTDTQYF. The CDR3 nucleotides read TGCGCCAGCAGCCAGATCCTCAGCACAGATACGCAGTATTTT.